A selection of T cell receptor beta chains follows, all from one sample in a study of blood T cell repertoires in COVID-19. Sequenced by immunoSEQ multiplex PCR; TCRdb stores in-frame clones only, minus some. The data contain about 160,000 clones, roughly 84% of them singletons. Sequencing was carried out using peripheral blood. The receptors originated from a woman of 80 years or more with active or convalescent COVID-19. The CDR3 runs from the conserved cysteine through the conserved F or W. The D gene is left open where the match is weak. Clone sizes are given selectively: once, few, many, or a class where the clone is expanded.

cdr3_length	v_call	clone_size	j_call	d_call	cdr3_nt	cdr3_aa
16	TRBV11-2	NA	TRBJ2-2	TRBD1	TGTGCCAGCAGCTTAGTGGGGACAGTTGGCACCGGGGAGCTGTTTTTT	CASSLVGTVGTGELFF
14	TRBV7-9	NA	TRBJ1-1	TRBD1	TGTGCCAGCAGCGAGGGATATCAGGGGGCTGAAGCTTTCTTT	CASSEGYQGAEAFF
14	TRBV5-1	NA	TRBJ2-5	TRBD2	TGCGCCAGCAGCTTGGTAGCGGGAGAGGAGACCCAGTACTTC	CASSLVAGEETQYF
14	TRBV6-1	NA	TRBJ1-1	NA	TGTGCCAGCAGTGACAGGGTCGTGAACACTGAAGCTTTCTTT	CASSDRVVNTEAFF
14	TRBV29-1	NA	TRBJ1-2	NA	TGCAGCGTTTTAGGGACCCGGGACATAGCTGGCTACACCTTC	CSVLGTRDIAGYTF
20	TRBV9	NA	TRBJ1-4	TRBD1	TGTGCCAGCAGCGCTAACCGGGGGGACAGGCCGGGTAGAACTAATGAAAAACTGTTTTTT	CASSANRGDRPGRTNEKLFF
16	TRBV10-3	NA	TRBJ1-6	TRBD1	TGTGCCATCAGTGATGTCAGAGGGGGCGACAATTCACCCCTCCACTTT	CAISDVRGGDNSPLHF
15	TRBV27	NA	TRBJ2-1	TRBD2	TGTGCCAGCAGTCCCCGGGTAGCGGGGGGGGATGAGCAGTTCTTC	CASSPRVAGGDEQFF
11	TRBV7-6	NA	TRBJ2-1	TRBD1	TGTGCCAGCAGCCAAACAGGGGGTCAGTTCTTC	CASSQTGGQFF
16	TRBV4-1	NA	TRBJ2-3	NA	TGCGCCAGCAGCCAAGATGGTTGGGGGGGCACAGATACGCAGTATTTT	CASSQDGWGGTDTQYF
18	TRBV4-3	NA	TRBJ2-5	NA	TGCGCCAGCAGCCAAGAGAGATCCCTCCAAGGGGTAAAGGAGACCCAGTACTTC	CASSQERSLQGVKETQYF
15	TRBV5-5	NA	TRBJ1-4	NA	TGTGCCAGCAGCTTGGCCCACCTAGATAATGAAAAACTGTTTTTT	CASSLAHLDNEKLFF
14	TRBV19	NA	TRBJ1-2	TRBD1	TGTGCCAGTACCACGGGACAGGGCCCCTATGGCTACACCTTC	CASTTGQGPYGYTF
15	TRBV20-1	once	TRBJ2-1	TRBD2	TGCAGTGCTAGTCCGGGGGGGATCTCCTACAATGAGCAGTTCTTC	CSASPGGISYNEQFF
15	TRBV7-9	NA	TRBJ1-6	NA	TGTGCCAGCAGCCCCCTAGGGGAGGGTAGTTCACCCCTCCACTTT	CASSPLGEGSSPLHF
17	TRBV14	NA	TRBJ1-1	TRBD1	TGTGCCAGCAGCCAAGAGGGGAGGTGGGACAGCCCCACTGAAGCTTTCTTT	CASSQEGRWDSPTEAFF
15	TRBV18	NA	TRBJ1-1	NA	TGTGCCAGCTCCATCCAAGAGGGTCGGAACACTGAAGCTTTCTTT	CASSIQEGRNTEAFF
15	TRBV7-2	few	TRBJ2-1	TRBD1	TGTGCCAGCAGCTTGGGGTACAGGGGGACGAATGAGCAGTTCTTC	CASSLGYRGTNEQFF
15	TRBV6-1	NA	TRBJ1-5	TRBD1	TGTGCCAGCAGTGAAGTTACCGGGACAGCGGGGGCCCAGCATTTT	CASSEVTGTAGAQHF
15	TRBV18	NA	TRBJ2-7	TRBD1	TGTGCCAGCTCACCGTCCAGGGGGCTTTACTACGAGCAGTACTTC	CASSPSRGLYYEQYF
15	TRBV9	once	TRBJ2-2	NA	TGTGCCAGCAGCGTAGCTACGGCAGCGGTCGGGGAGCTGTTTTTT	CASSVATAAVGELFF
16	TRBV14	NA	TRBJ2-3	NA	TGTGCCAGCAGCCAAAGAACCCTAGCGAGTACAGATACGCAGTATTTT	CASSQRTLASTDTQYF
18	TRBV4-1	NA	TRBJ1-2	NA	TGCGCCAGCAGCCAAGGGATTTCGCAGGGGATATTTATCTATGGCTACACCTTC	CASSQGISQGIFIYGYTF
14	TRBV19	NA	TRBJ1-1	TRBD1	TGTGCCACCTGGGACAGGGGGACGAACACTGAAGCTTTCTTT	CATWDRGTNTEAFF
15	TRBV4-3	NA	TRBJ2-2	NA	TGCGCCAGCAGCCAAGACGGGTCGGCCACCGGGGAGCTGTTTTTT	CASSQDGSATGELFF
15	TRBV7-6	NA	TRBJ1-6	TRBD1	TGTGCCAGCAGCTTAGCAACAGGGGATAATTCACCCCTCCACTTT	CASSLATGDNSPLHF
12	TRBV5-8	few	TRBJ1-6	NA	TGTGCCAGCAGCTCGGCAGGGGCTCCCCTCCACTTT	CASSSAGAPLHF
15	TRBV7-2	NA	TRBJ1-5	TRBD1	TGTGCCAGCAGCTTAGGACAGGGAAGCAATCAGCCCCAGCATTTT	CASSLGQGSNQPQHF
15	TRBV5-1	NA	TRBJ1-4	TRBD1	TGCGCCAGCAGCTTGGATGGGGACAGGGGGGAAAAACTGTTTTTT	CASSLDGDRGEKLFF
14	TRBV5-1	NA	TRBJ1-6	NA	TGCGCCAGCAGCTTGCCCGGGGTCGGTTCACCCCTCCACTTT	CASSLPGVGSPLHF
12	TRBV2	once	TRBJ1-1	NA	TGTGCCAGCAGGTCAGGTGGGTCTGAAGCTTTCTTT	CASRSGGSEAFF
15	TRBV14	NA	TRBJ2-3	TRBD2	TGTGCCAGCAGCCAAACGGGGGGATACACAGATACGCAGTATTTT	CASSQTGGYTDTQYF
16	TRBV7-3	NA	TRBJ1-2	TRBD1	TGTGCCAGCAGCGACACCCGACAGGGGCTTCGGTATGGCTACACCTTC	CASSDTRQGLRYGYTF
15	TRBV4-1	NA	TRBJ1-5	TRBD1	TGCGCCAGCAGCCAGCTCCCAGGGGGCGTTCAGCCCCAGCATTTT	CASSQLPGGVQPQHF
16	TRBV2	NA	TRBJ1-1	TRBD1	TGTGCCAGCAGTGATCCAACAACAGGGGTGAACACTGAAGCTTTCTTT	CASSDPTTGVNTEAFF
13	TRBV14	NA	TRBJ2-7	NA	TGTGCCAGCAGCCTACTAGGCGGCTACGAGCAGTACTTC	CASSLLGGYEQYF
15	TRBV7-2	NA	TRBJ1-3	NA	TGTGCCAGCAGCTTAGCGGGAGGGGCTGGAAACACCATATATTTT	CASSLAGGAGNTIYF
15	TRBV3-1/TRBV3-2	NA	TRBJ1-4	NA	TGTGCCAGCAGCCAAGGCGGGGGGACTAATGAAAAACTGTTTTTT	CASSQGGGTNEKLFF
17	TRBV5-6	NA	TRBJ2-7	NA	TGTGCCAGCAGTGCCGAACACGACAGGAGGAGCTCCTACGAGCAGTACTTC	CASSAEHDRRSSYEQYF
13	TRBV18	NA	TRBJ1-2	NA	TGTGCCAGCTCACCAGGGACACCAGGCGGCTACACCTTC	CASSPGTPGGYTF
14	TRBV6-2/TRBV6-3	few	TRBJ1-5	NA	TGTGCCAGCAGTTTACAGGGTCTCAATCAGCCCCAGCATTTT	CASSLQGLNQPQHF
16	TRBV7-2	NA	TRBJ1-3	TRBD1	TGTGCCAGCAGCTTAGACAGGGGGCTTTCAGGAAACACCATATATTTT	CASSLDRGLSGNTIYF
19	TRBV5-1	many	TRBJ1-2	TRBD1	TGCGCCAGCAGCTTGTCTCGGCCGGGACAGGGGGCTGATGGCTATGGCTACACCTTC	CASSLSRPGQGADGYGYTF
15	TRBV18	NA	TRBJ2-7	NA	TGTGCCAGCTCACTTTCATCGGGACAAACCTACGAGCAGTACTTC	CASSLSSGQTYEQYF
16	TRBV6-5	NA	TRBJ1-3	NA	TGTGCCAGCAGTTACTCGAATCCTACGGGAGGAAACACCATATATTTT	CASSYSNPTGGNTIYF